The present T cell receptor (beta chain) was sequenced within a study of T cell repertoires in cytomegalovirus infection (dated by TCRdb to the late 2010s). Regarding the complete study: Because public TCR beta signatures pointed to carriage of CMV infection together with the matching HLA type, the HLA type of each donor mattered for the analysis.

This clonotype was detected ten times or more. Its antigen is currently not known. It has no much larger one-base neighbor in the sample; base qualities were not kept. General study outcomes and caveats: The ex vivo response was dominated by HLA-C-restricted CMV-specific TCR beta clonotypes, which also provided the single most frequent clonotype in two of eight donors. Cumulative frequency of public TCR beta family members discriminated carriers of CMV infection plus the relevant HLA type in this cohort and an independent approximately 370-donor cohort.

Data came from an Illumina HiSeq 1500. TCRdb reanalyzed the raw reads on its own, using fastp at Q25 for trimming and MiXCR for clone calling, and kept in-frame beta chains. Here each entry gathers all rows of one CDR3 protein and keeps the most common genes and DNA. For this sample there are roughly 100,000 distinct CDR3 sequences; 16% appear just once. Roughly 8% of the sample is taken by the ten largest. Including cysteine and phenylalanine, the CDR3 has 15 amino acids. The DNA shown is the 45-base CDR3, in frame from base 1. In the germline V gene, CDR1 corresponds to SGHTA and CDR2 to FQGNSA. V is trimmed back by 4 bases and J by 0 bases, and the junction contains 6 bases that no gene match accounts for.

Sequencing used PBMCs. Recombination linked TRBV7-2 to TRBJ2-7, with 7 junctional bases fitting TRBD2. The sequence derives from a human donor in good health (CMV status not recorded). Some clones in this sample may be carry-over from other donors' samples. The CDR3 has the sequence CASSSSGAYSYEQYF. The DNA sequence is given as TGTGCCAGCAGCTCCAGCGGGGCCTACTCCTACGAGCAGTACTTC.